A single T cell receptor beta chain is shown here with its context. Germline V lookup: CDR1 SGDLS, CDR2 YYNGEE. This CDR3 is 15 amino acids long. Trimming at V came to 0 bases and at J to 6 bases, leaving 8 bases not matched to a gene. These data originate in a study of OX40 agonist ivuxolimab in advanced cancers. Measured with immunoSEQ multiplex PCR; TCRdb has only the in-frame clones, and not every one. The table shows about 45,000 clones, with under 95% occurring only once. The rearrangement uses TRBV9 and TRBJ1-2; 7 bases align to TRBD1. This TCR derives from an adult with an advanced solid tumor such as melanoma, head and neck, liver or kidney cancer. Sequenced material: CD4+ or CD8+ T cells sorted from blood, taken in a trial of the OX40 agonist ivuxolimab. The DNA of the CDR3 is TGTGCCAGCAGCGTAGTGGGCAGGGGGAACGATGGCTACACCTTC. Protein product: CASSVVGRGNDGYTF.